One sample yielded the 23 T cell receptor beta chains listed below, sequenced in a study of a mutant IDH1 vaccine in newly diagnosed glioma. Profiled with immunoSEQ multiplex PCR; TCRdb holds only in-frame clones, not every one. The sample records 45,000 or so clones, 85% to 90% being singletons. The sample's time point: week 35, safety follow-up. Vaccination comprised doses that each held 300 ug of mutant IDH1 20-mer peptide, plus topical imiquimod. The antigens for these receptors are not known. The material was PBMCs, obtained from a glioma patient whose treatment included an IDH1 peptide vaccine. These receptors were collected from a woman between 40 and 50 years old with glioma.

The chain couples TRBV5-1 to TRBJ1-2; D not resolved. Germline assignment: CDR1 SGHRS and CDR2 YFSETQ. This CDR3 comprises 16 residues. The V end was cut by 0 bases, the J end by 0 bases, with 12 bases between. Here the CDR3 DNA reads TGCGCCAGCAGCTTGGGGGTTCGTCCCCCTAACTATGGCTACACCTTC. Translating it yields CASSLGVRPPNYGYTF.

The chain employs TRBV19 and TRBJ2-5, with 8 nucleotides matching TRBD2. The trim removed 5 bases at V and 0 bases at J, leaving 5 bases unmatched. The CDR3 is made up of 15 amino acids. The germline gives CDR1 LNHDA, CDR2 SQIVND (reference sequence). CDR3 loop: CASSRASGYQETQYF. In DNA form, the CDR3 reads TGTGCCAGTAGTCGCGCTAGCGGGTACCAAGAGACCCAGTACTTC. Using reference TRBV19 and TRBJ2-5 for the parts outside the CDR3, the full variable domain is DGGITQSPKYLFRKEGQNVTLSCEQNLNHDAMYWYRQDPGQGLRLIYYSQIVNDFQKGDIAEGYSVSREKKESFPLTVTSAQKNPTAFYLCASSRASGYQETQYFGPGTRLLVL.

The chain employs TRBV6-1 and TRBJ1-5, with D possibly matching TRBD1 (5 bases). Germline V gene lookup returns CDR1 MNHNS and CDR2 SASEGT. The CDR3 consists of 13 residues. V lost 7 bases, J lost 0 bases, and 7 bases lay in between. CDR3 amino acids: CASIRDSNQPQHF. The CDR3 DNA reads TGTGCCAGCATCAGGGATAGCAATCAGCCCCAGCATTTT.

This sequence joins TRBV19 and TRBJ1-1, with 9 bases fitting TRBD1. Trimming removed 9 bases from V and 3 bases from J; junction bases left unmatched: 11. CDR3 length: 15 amino acids. In germline, CDR1 is LNHDA, CDR2 SQIVND (reference sequence). CDR3 sequence reads: CASTNTWTGDTEAFF. For the CDR3, the DNA is TGTGCCAGCACGAACACCTGGACAGGGGACACTGAAGCTTTCTTT.

V and J are TRBV5-1 and TRBJ1-4, with no clear D. Trimming stripped 0 bases from V and 7 bases from J, with 10 bases between. The V gene's germline CDR1 is SGHRS and CDR2 YFSETQ. The CDR3 has 14 amino acids. CDR3 protein: CASSLGVSGEKLFF. CDR3 nucleotide sequence: TGCGCCAGCAGCTTGGGGGTCTCAGGTGAAAAACTGTTTTTT.

This chain joins TRBV15 and TRBJ2-4; possibly TRBD2 for D (5 bases). The length of the CDR3 is 15 residues. With 5 bases removed from V and 0 bases from J, the gap between germline ends came to 11 bases. CDR1 and CDR2 (germline): LNHNV, YYDKDF (reference sequence). The CDR3 coding sequence is TGTGCCACCAGCGCCCCCGGACTAGCCAAAAACATTCAGTACTTC. Protein product: CATSAPGLAKNIQYF.

The rearrangement links TRBV15 to TRBJ2-7; tentative D call: TRBD1 (5 bases). V lost 0 bases and J 4 bases, leaving 7 bases between the germline ends. This CDR3 comprises 13 residues. CDR1 is LNHNV and CDR2 is YYDKDF in the germline V gene (reference sequence). The CDR3 protein is CATSRDRQYEQYF. The DNA for the CDR3 is TGTGCCACCAGCAGAGATCGACAGTACGAGCAGTACTTC.

The chain employs TRBV7-8 and TRBJ1-6; D not resolved. Germline V lookup: CDR1 SGHVS, CDR2 FQNEAQ. V lost 6 bases, J lost 6 bases, and 9 bases lay in between. This CDR3 has 13 residues. The CDR3 DNA is TGTGCCAGCAGGGAGGTTTTTAATTCACCCCTCCACTTT. This sequence encodes CASREVFNSPLHF.

The chain has TRBV15 and TRBJ2-5, with 9 nucleotides matching TRBD2. From germline, CDR1 is LNHNV and CDR2 YYDKDF (reference sequence). The CDR3 length is 14 residues. CDR3 protein: CASTESGRRETQYF. CDR3 in DNA: TGTGCTTCCACCGAAAGCGGGAGGAGAGAGACCCAGTACTTC.

The chain recombines TRBV5-1 with TRBJ2-7; 12 bases agree with TRBD1. CDR1 is SGHRS and CDR2 is YFSETQ in the germline V gene. V shed 4 bases, J shed 2 bases, and the junction held 4 bases outside the gene matches. The CDR3 totals 15 residues. The CDR3, as DNA: TGCGCCAGCAGCGCGGGGACAGGGGGCACCTACGAGCAGTACTTC. As protein: CASSAGTGGTYEQYF.

The chain combines TRBV14 with TRBJ2-6, with D hard to call. Germline V gives CDR1 SGHDN, CDR2 FVKESK. V gave up 1 base and J gave up 0 bases, with 13 bases separating them. The CDR3 contains 18 residues. The CDR3 DNA reads TGTGCCAGCAGCCAAGGTCTGGCCTGGAGCTCTGGGGCCAACGTCCTGACTTTC. It is translated as CASSQGLAWSSGANVLTF.

This chain connects TRBV7-9 to TRBJ1-1; maybe TRBD1 (5 bases). Trimming removed 1 base from V and 10 bases from J, with 10 bases in between. Germline V CDR1 and CDR2: SEHNR, FQNEAQ (reference sequence). This CDR3 is 12 amino acids long. The CDR3 loop reads CASSLVAGVAFF. As DNA, the CDR3 is TGTGCCAGCAGCTTAGTCGCGGGGGTAGCTTTCTTT.

The V call is TRBV7-2, the J call TRBJ2-3; D ambiguous. In germline, CDR1 is SGHTA, CDR2 FQGNSA. V lost 6 bases to trimming and J lost 4 bases, with 17 bases between them. The CDR3 contains 15 residues. This chain's CDR3 is CASSSEGIPPDTQYF. CDR3 bases: TGTGCCAGCAGTTCCGAAGGTATCCCCCCAGATACGCAGTATTTT.

The sample holds one count of this clone. The DNA is left out, because the CDR3 cannot be placed on it with certainty; the CDR3 is given as TCRdb lists it. The chain's CDR3 is CASSSSRSSYEQYF. V gene TRBV28 combines with J gene TRBJ2-7; the table's D call, TRBD2, was not checked against the DNA. The CDR3 length equals 14 residues, ends included. In germline, CDR1 is MDHEN, CDR2 SYDVKM.

The chain carries TRBV28 and TRBJ1-2, with a possible D match to TRBD1 (5 bases). Deletions cut 5 bases from V and 6 bases from J, with 22 bases between. The germline V gene has CDR1 MDHEN and CDR2 SYDVKM. The CDR3 spans 16 residues. CDR3 residues: CASSPTWVPGPNGYTF. CDR3 DNA: TGTGCCAGCAGTCCGACGTGGGTCCCGGGGCCGAATGGCTACACCTTC.

There are a few counts of this clone. The J gene is TRBJ1-1, the V gene TRBV7-9; 7 nucleotides agree with TRBD1. The CDR3 is 15 amino acids. Germline CDR1 reads SEHNR; CDR2 reads FQNEAQ (reference sequence). Trimming removed 5 bases from V and 4 bases from J; junction bases left unmatched: 10. The CDR3 loop reads CASSLYQTGSTEAFF. CDR3 nucleotides: TGTGCCAGCAGCCTATATCAGACAGGGTCCACTGAAGCTTTCTTT.

V usage is TRBV19 and J usage is TRBJ2-2, with D possibly called TRBD1 or TRBD2 (5 bases each). The germline V gene has CDR1 LNHDA and CDR2 SQIVND (reference sequence). The CDR3 length is 16 residues. Trimming pared 3 bases from V and 3 bases from J, leaving 14 bases between. DNA for the CDR3: TGTGCCAGTAGTATGGATCCGGGACCTTACACCGGGGAGCTGTTTTTT. Encoded protein: CASSMDPGPYTGELFF.

The rearrangement joins TRBV18 to TRBJ2-2, with 7 bases that match TRBD1. J was trimmed by 5 bases and V by 2 bases; bases with no gene match: 5. The CDR3 totals 15 residues. Per germline, CDR1 KGHSH and CDR2 LQKENI. The CDR3 protein is CASSPSLQGTGELFF. DNA of the CDR3: TGTGCCAGCTCACCATCGTTACAGGGGACCGGGGAGCTGTTTTTT.

This clone was seen just once. The genes are TRBV10-1 and TRBJ1-2, with D possibly matching TRBD1 (6 bases). The CDR3 contains 13 residues. V gave up 8 bases and J gave up 7 bases, with 17 bases separating them. Germline CDR1 WNHNN, CDR2 SYGVQD (reference sequence). In DNA, the CDR3 is TGCGCCAGCCTCCCCTTGACAGGCGGTGGCTACACCTTC. The encoded protein is CASLPLTGGGYTF.

V and J are TRBV6-6 and TRBJ1-1; D is possibly TRBD1 (5 bases). There are 15 residues in the CDR3. V was cut by 2 bases and J by 10 bases, with 20 bases left in between. Germline CDR1 MNHNY, CDR2 SVGAGI (reference sequence). The CDR3 region has the DNA TGTGCCAGCAGTTACCCTATACAGGTAGAGATGGGAGCTTTCTTT. Its protein is CASSYPIQVEMGAFF.

This chain uses TRBV4-3 with TRBJ1-6; D unclear. Between the trimmed V and J ends, which lost 0 bases and 0 bases, there was a span of 12 bases. There are 18 residues in the CDR3. CDR1 is LGHNA and CDR2 is YSLEER in the germline V gene. The CDR3 sequence: CASSQEVWVSSYNSPLHF. Written as DNA, the CDR3 is TGCGCCAGCAGCCAAGAAGTTTGGGTGAGCTCCTATAATTCACCCCTCCACTTT.

J is TRBJ1-2 and V is TRBV4-3; D is possibly TRBD1 (6 bases). The V gene's germline CDR1 is LGHNA and CDR2 YSLEER. V lost 0 bases and J lost 1, with 21 bases in between. There are 19 residues in the CDR3. The CDR3 region is CASSQDFGGTYNINYGYTF. The CDR3 DNA is TGCGCCAGCAGCCAAGATTTTGGAGGGACATATAACATTAACTATGGCTACACCTTC.

V usage is TRBV5-1 and J usage is TRBJ2-7; either TRBD1 or TRBD2 may supply D (5 bases each). The V end lost 3 bases, the J end lost 0 bases, and 10 bases lay between the germline ends. The CDR3 runs 14 residues. The germline gives CDR1 SGHRS, CDR2 YFSETQ. The CDR3 DNA reads TGCGCCAGCAGCTCGCAGGGACCCTCCTACGAGCAGTACTTC. Protein product: CASSSQGPSYEQYF.